Following are 4 T cell receptor beta chains from one sample sequenced in a study of T cell responses to AZD1222 COVID-19 vaccine. The table came from immunoSEQ multiplex PCR; TCRdb's copy has only in-frame clones and leaves some out. The repertoire has 250,000 or so clones, 93% of them found once; the top ten carry 0.5% to 0.7%. This specimen was peripheral blood, taken on day 0 of AZD1222 vaccination. These receptors all stem from an adult in good health.

This clone appeared a single time. V gene TRBV15 combines with J gene TRBJ1-2; D call uncertain. V was trimmed by 8 bases and J by 5 bases, leaving 9 bases between them. This CDR3 has 11 residues. CDR1 and CDR2 from the germline V gene are LNHNV and YYDKDF (reference sequence). The CDR3 is CATPAGYGYTF. The CDR3 bases are TGTGCCACCCCCGCGGGGTATGGCTACACCTTC.

The chain carries TRBV5-1 and TRBJ2-1, with 8 positions matching TRBD2. The ends lost 4 bases at V and 3 bases at J; junction bases unmatched: 9. The CDR3 sequence is 16 residues long. Germline V gene sequence: CDR1 SGHRS, CDR2 YFSETQ. In nucleotides, the CDR3 is TGCGCCAGCAGCGAAACTAGCGGAGGAAGCTACAATGAGCAGTTCTTC. Its translation is CASSETSGGSYNEQFF.

The genes are TRBV12-3 or TRBV12-4 and TRBJ1-2; D gene uncertain. The ends were cut back, 2 bases at V and 7 bases at J, with 11 bases in the middle. CDR3 length: 13 residues. The CDR3, as DNA: TGTGCCAGCAGTTTATACTGGGCTTTTGGCTACACCTTC. As protein: CASSLYWAFGYTF.

The rearrangement joins TRBV9 to TRBJ2-5; D perhaps matches TRBD2 (5 bases). Germline V gene sequence: CDR1 SGDLS, CDR2 YYNGEE. Trimming left V 0 bases short and J 4 bases short, with 10 bases between. The length of the CDR3 is 14 residues. CDR3 sequence: CASSVVDGIETQYF. As DNA, the CDR3 is TGTGCCAGCAGCGTAGTTGACGGGATAGAGACCCAGTACTTC.